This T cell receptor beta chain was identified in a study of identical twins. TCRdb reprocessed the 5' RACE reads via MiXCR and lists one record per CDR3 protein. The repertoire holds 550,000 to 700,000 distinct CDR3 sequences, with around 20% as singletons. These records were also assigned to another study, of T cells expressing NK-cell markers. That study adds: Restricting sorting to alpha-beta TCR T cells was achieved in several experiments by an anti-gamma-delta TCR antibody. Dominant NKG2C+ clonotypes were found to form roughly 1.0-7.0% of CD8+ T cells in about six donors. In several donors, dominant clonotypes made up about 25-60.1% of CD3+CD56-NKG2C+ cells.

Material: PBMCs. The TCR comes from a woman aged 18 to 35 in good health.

DNA for the CDR3: TGCAGTGCTAGTGCTCGGCTCTCCTACAATGAGCAGTTCTTC. This translates into CSASARLSYNEQFF. J is TRBJ2-1 and V is TRBV20-1; unclear D gene. The CDR3 sequence is 14 residues long. V lost 3 bases, J lost 0 bases, and 9 bases lay in between. Germline-derived CDR1 and CDR2 are DFQATT and SNEGSKA (reference sequence).